This entry describes one TCR beta chain. Only in-frame clones appear in the TCRdb table, and some are missing; sequencing was by immunoSEQ multiplex PCR. Of tens of thousands of clones listed, approximately 84% were seen once; the top ten hold 2.5% to 3%. The data are from a study of blood T cell repertoires in COVID-19. The V segment lost 1 base and the J segment 2 bases; nucleotides outside the gene matches: 2. This CDR3 contains 15 residues. Germline V gene lookup returns CDR1 MGHRA and CDR2 YSYEKL. Material for sequencing was peripheral blood. This chain joins TRBV4-1 and TRBJ2-7; TRBD1 matches 10 bases. This clonotype originated in a middle-aged man with acute or convalescent COVID-19. The CDR3 DNA follows: TGCGCCAGCAGCCAAGGGACAGGGGGAACCTACGAGCAGTACTTC. Translating gives CASSQGTGGTYEQYF.